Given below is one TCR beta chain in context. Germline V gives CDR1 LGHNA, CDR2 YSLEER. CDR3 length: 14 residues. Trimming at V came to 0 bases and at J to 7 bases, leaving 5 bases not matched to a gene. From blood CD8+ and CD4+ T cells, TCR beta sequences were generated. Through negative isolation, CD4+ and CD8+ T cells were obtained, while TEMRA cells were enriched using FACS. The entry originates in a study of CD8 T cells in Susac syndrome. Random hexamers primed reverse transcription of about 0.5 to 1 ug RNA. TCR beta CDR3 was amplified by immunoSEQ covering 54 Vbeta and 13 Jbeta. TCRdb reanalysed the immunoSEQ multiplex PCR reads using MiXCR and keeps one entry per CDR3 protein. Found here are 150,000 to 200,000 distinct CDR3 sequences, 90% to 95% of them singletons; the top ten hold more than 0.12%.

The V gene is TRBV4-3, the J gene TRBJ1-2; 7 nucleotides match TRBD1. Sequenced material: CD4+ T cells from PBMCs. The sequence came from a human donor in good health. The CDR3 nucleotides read TGCGCCAGCAGCCAAGAAAGACAGGGAGTTGGCTACACCTTC. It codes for CASSQERQGVGYTF.